The clone carrying this TCR beta chain was picked up many times. The sample is drawn from a study of response to subunit inactivated influenza vaccine. TCRdb independently ran MiXCR on the RT-PCR reads; one entry per CDR3 protein. Of approximately 530,000 distinct CDR3 sequences in the sample, approximately 7.6% were seen once. Germline CDR1 is SGHRS and CDR2 is YFSETQ. Trimming removed 4 bases at V and 7 bases at J, with 17 bases between. The CDR3 runs 15 residues. The clonotype originates from a man between 50 and 69 years old who received an inactivated influenza vaccine. The rearrangement uses TRBV5-1 and TRBJ1-4, with D perhaps matching TRBD1 (6 bases). The specimen comprised PBMCs from blood, sampled roughly 24 months after vaccination. CDR3 coding DNA: TGCGCCAGCAGCCTGCTGCAGGGGCGGGGTGAAAAACTGTTTTTT. It encodes CASSLLQGRGEKLFF.